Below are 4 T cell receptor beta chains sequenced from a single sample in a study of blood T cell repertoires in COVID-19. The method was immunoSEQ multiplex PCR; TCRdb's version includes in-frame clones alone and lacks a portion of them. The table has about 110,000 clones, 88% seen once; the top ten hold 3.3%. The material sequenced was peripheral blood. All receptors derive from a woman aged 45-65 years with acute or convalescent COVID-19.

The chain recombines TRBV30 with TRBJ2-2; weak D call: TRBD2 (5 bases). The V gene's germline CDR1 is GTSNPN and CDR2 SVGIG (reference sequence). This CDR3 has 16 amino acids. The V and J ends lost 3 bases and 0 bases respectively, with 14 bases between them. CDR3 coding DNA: TGTGCCTGGAGCGAGGAGGAAGCGGCGAACACCGGGGAGCTGTTTTTT. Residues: CAWSEEEAANTGELFF. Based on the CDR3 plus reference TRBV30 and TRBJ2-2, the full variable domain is SQTIHQWPATLVQPVGSPLSLECTVEGTSNPNLYWYRQAAGRGLQLLFYSVGIGQISSEVPQNLSASRPQDRQFILSSKKLLLSDSGFYLCAWSEEEAANTGELFFGEGSRLTVL.

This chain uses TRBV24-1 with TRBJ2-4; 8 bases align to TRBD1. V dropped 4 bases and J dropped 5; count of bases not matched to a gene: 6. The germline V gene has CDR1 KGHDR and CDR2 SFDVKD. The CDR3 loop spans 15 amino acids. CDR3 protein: CATSDSGQGENIQYF. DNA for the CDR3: TGTGCCACCAGTGACTCTGGACAGGGTGAAAACATTCAGTACTTC.

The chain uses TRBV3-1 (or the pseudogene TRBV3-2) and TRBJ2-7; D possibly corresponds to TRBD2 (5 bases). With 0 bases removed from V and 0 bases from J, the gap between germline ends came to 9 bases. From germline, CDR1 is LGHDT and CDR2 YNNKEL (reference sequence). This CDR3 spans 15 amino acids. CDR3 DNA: TGTGCCAGCAGCCAAGATAGGAGGAGCTCCTACGAGCAGTACTTC. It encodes CASSQDRRSSYEQYF.

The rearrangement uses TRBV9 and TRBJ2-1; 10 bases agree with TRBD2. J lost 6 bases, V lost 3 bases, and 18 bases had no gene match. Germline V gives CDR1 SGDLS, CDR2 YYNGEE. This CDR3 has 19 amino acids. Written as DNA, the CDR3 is TGTGCCAGCAGCGCGTGGGAAAGAAGCGGGAGGGTCCCTGGCAATGAGCAGTTCTTC. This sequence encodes CASSAWERSGRVPGNEQFF.